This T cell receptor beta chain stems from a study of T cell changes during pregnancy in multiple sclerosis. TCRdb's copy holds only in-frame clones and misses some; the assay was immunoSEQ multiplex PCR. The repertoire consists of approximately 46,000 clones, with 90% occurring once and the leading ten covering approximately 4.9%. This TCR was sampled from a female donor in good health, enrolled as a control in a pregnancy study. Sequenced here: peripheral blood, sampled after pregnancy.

The CDR3 coding sequence is TGTGCCAGCTCACCTCAACCCCCCCGAATCGTGCTAGCCACAAAAGGGGAGCTGTTTTTT. Translating it yields CASSPQPPRIVLATKGELFF. The V call is TRBV18, the J call TRBJ2-2; tentatively, D is TRBD2 (5 bases). The CDR3 extends over 20 amino acids. Germline assignment: CDR1 KGHSH and CDR2 LQKENI. Trimming stripped 3 bases from V and 8 bases from J, with 31 bases between.